Here is one T cell receptor beta chain with its context. Its cognate antigen is unknown. Absent ophthalmopathy progression within 18 months defined stable Graves' hyperthyroidism. Disease duration under 2 months; hyperthyroidism patients were aged 18 to 65. Diagnosing involved the use of clinical symptoms, serum thyroxine and TRAb, thyroid ultrasound and orbital computed tomography. Between the trimmed V and J ends, which lost 2 bases and 5 bases, there was a span of 7 bases. This CDR3 is built from 14 residues. Germline V gene sequence: CDR1 MGHRA, CDR2 YSYEKL. The entry originates in a study of T cells in Graves' hyperthyroidism and ophthalmopathy. Whole-study findings and limits: Also found in blood were most expanded thyroid clonotypes above 0.001.

RNA transcripts served as the template for amplifying TCR beta CDR3 regions. First-round RT-PCR of the TCR CDR3 relied on the HTBI primer set. One entry per CDR3 protein, called by TCRdb with MiXCR from the multiplex PCR reads. The top ten hold under 20% of the sample, which has around 560,000 distinct CDR3 sequences, roughly a sixth seen once. The sequencing sample was made of blood. The clonotype originates from a woman aged 18-29 years with Graves' hyperthyroidism. This chain joins TRBV4-1 and TRBJ1-6; D unclear. This CDR3 reads CASSQTQNNSPLHF. In DNA, the CDR3 is TGCGCCAGCAGCCAAACACAGAATAATTCACCCCTCCACTTT.